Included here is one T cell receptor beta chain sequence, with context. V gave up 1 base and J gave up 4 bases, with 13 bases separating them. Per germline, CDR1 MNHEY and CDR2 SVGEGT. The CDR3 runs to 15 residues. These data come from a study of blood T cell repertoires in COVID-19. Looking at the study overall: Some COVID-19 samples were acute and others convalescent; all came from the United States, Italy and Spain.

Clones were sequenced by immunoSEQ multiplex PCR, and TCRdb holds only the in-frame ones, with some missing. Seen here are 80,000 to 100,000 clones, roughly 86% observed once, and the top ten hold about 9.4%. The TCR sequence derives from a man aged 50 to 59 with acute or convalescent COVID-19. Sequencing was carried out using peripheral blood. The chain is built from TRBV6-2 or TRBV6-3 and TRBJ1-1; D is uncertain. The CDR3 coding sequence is TGTGCCAGCAGTTACTATCGCAGTGATGCCACTGAAGCTTTCTTT. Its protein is CASSYYRSDATEAFF.